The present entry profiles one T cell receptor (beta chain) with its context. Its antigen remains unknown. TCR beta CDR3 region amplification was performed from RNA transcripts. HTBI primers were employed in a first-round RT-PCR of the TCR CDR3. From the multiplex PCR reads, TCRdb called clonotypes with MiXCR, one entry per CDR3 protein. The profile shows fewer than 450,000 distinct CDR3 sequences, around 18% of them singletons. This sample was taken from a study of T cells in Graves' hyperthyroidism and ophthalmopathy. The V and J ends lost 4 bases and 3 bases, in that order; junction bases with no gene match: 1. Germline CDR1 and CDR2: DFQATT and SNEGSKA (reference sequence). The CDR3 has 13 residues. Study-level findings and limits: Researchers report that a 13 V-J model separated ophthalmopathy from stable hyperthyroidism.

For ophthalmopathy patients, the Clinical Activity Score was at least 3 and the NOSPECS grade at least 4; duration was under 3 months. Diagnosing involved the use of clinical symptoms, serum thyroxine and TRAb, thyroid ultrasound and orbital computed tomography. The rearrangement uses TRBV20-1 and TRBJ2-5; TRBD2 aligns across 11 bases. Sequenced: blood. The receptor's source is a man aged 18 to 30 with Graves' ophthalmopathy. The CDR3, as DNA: TGCAGTGCTAATAGCGGGGGGGAAGAGACCCAGTACTTC. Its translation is CSANSGGEETQYF.